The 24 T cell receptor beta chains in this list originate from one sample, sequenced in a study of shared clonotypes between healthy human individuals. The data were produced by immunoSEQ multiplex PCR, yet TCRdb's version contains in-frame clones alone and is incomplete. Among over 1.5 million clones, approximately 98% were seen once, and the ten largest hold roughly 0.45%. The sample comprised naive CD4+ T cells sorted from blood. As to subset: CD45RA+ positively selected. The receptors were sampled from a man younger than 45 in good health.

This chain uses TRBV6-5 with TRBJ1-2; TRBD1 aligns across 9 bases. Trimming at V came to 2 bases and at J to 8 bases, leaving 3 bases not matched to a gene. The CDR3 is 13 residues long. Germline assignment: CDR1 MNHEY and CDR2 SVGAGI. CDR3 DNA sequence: TGTGCCAGCAGTTACGGACAGGGGAGAGGCTACACCTTC. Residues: CASSYGQGRGYTF.

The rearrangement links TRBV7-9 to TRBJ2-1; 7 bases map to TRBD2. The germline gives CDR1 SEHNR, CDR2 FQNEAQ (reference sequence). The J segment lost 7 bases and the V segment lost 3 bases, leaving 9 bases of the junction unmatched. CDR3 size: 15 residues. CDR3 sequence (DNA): TGTGCCAGCAGCTTTCAAGGGACTACCTTGAATGAGCAGTTCTTC. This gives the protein CASSFQGTTLNEQFF. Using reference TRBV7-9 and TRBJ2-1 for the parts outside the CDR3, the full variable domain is DTGVSQNPRHKITKRGQNVTFRCDPISEHNRLYWYRQTLGQGPEFLTYFQNEAQLEKSRLLSDRFSAERPKGSFSTLEIQRTEQGDSAMYLCASSFQGTTLNEQFFGPGTRLTVL.

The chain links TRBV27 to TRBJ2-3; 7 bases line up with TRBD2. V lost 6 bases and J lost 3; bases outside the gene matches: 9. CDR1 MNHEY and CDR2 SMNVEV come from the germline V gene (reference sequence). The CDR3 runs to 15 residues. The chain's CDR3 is CASRRAGSGTDTQYF. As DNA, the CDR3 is TGTGCCAGCAGAAGGGCGGGTAGCGGGACAGATACGCAGTATTTT.

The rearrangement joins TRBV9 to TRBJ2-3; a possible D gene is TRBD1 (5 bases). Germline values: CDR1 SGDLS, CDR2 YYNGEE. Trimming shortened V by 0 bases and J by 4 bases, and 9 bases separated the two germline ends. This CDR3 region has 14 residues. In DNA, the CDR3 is TGTGCCAGCAGCGTAGACTTAGGGGCAGATACGCAGTATTTT. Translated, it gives CASSVDLGADTQYF.

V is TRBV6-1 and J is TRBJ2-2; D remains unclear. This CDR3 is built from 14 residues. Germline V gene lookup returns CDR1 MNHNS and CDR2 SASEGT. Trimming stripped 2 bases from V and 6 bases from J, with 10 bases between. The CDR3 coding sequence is TGTGCCAGCAGTGAACAGAGGTTCTCCGGGGAGCTGTTTTTT. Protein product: CASSEQRFSGELFF.

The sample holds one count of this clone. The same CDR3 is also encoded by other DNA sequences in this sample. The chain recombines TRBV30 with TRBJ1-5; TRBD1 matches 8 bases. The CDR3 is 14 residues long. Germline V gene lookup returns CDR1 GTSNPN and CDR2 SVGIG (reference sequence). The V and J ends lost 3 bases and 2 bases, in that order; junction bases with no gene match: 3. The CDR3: CAWSAGQGNQPQHF. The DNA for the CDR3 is TGTGCCTGGAGCGCGGGACAGGGCAATCAGCCCCAGCATTTT.

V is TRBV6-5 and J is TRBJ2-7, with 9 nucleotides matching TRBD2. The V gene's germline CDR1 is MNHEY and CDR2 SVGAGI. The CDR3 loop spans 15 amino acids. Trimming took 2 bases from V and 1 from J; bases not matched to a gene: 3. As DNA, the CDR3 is TGTGCCAGCAGTTACGGGCGGGAGGGGTCCTACGAGCAGTACTTC. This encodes CASSYGREGSYEQYF.

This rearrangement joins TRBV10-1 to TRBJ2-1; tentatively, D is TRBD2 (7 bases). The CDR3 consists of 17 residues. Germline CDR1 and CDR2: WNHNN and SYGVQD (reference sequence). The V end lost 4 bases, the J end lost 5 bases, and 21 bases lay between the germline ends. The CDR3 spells CASSAILGGTTNNEQFF. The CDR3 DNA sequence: TGCGCCAGCAGTGCCATCCTGGGGGGGACAACGAACAATGAGCAGTTCTTC.

The CDR3 coding sequence is TGTGCCAGCAGTTACTCTCTGGACGCCACAGATACGCAGTATTTT. It is translated as CASSYSLDATDTQYF. The chain combines TRBV6-5 with TRBJ2-3; D is ambiguous. The germline gives CDR1 MNHEY, CDR2 SVGAGI. The CDR3 totals 15 residues. Deletions cut 0 bases from V and 2 bases from J, with 9 bases between.

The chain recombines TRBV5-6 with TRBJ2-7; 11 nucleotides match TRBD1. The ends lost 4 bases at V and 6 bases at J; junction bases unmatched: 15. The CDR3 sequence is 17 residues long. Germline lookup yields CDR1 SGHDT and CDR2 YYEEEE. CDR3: CASSLTTLRDRGFEQYF. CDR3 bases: TGTGCCAGCAGCCTGACAACCCTTCGGGACAGGGGGTTCGAGCAGTACTTC.

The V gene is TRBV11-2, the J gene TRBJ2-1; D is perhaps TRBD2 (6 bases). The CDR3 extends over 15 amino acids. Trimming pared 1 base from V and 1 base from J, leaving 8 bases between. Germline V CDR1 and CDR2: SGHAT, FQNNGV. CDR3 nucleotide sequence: TGTGCCAGCAGCTTAGTCCGGGGGTCCTACAATGAGCAGTTCTTC. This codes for CASSLVRGSYNEQFF.

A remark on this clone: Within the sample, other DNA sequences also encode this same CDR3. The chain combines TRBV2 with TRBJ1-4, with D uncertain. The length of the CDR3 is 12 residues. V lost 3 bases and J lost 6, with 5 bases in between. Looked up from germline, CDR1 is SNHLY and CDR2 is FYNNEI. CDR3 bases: TGTGCCAGCAGTGATCGAGATGAAAAACTGTTTTTT. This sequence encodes CASSDRDEKLFF.

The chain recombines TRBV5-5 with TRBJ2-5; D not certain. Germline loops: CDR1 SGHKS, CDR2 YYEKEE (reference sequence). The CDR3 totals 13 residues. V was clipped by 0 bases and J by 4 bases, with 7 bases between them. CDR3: CASSLVGAETQYF. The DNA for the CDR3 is TGTGCCAGCAGCTTGGTGGGTGCAGAGACCCAGTACTTC.

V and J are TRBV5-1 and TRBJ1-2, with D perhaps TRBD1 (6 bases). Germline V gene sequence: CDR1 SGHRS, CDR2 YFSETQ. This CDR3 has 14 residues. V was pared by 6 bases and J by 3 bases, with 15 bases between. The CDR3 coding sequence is TGCGCCAGCACGAGCACCGGGACATACTATGGCTACACCTTC. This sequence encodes CASTSTGTYYGYTF.

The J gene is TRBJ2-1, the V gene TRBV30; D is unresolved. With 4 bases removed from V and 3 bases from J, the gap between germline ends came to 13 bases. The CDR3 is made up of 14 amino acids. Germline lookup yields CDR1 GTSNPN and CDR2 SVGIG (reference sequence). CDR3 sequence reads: CAWKKGQVYNEQFF. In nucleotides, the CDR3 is TGTGCCTGGAAAAAAGGGCAGGTCTACAATGAGCAGTTCTTC.

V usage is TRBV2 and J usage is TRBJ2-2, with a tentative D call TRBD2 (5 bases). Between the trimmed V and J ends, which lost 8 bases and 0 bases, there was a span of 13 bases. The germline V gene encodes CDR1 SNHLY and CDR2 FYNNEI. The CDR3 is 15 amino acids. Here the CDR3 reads CASGGDGTNTGELFF. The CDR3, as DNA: TGTGCCAGCGGAGGAGACGGTACGAACACCGGGGAGCTGTTTTTT.

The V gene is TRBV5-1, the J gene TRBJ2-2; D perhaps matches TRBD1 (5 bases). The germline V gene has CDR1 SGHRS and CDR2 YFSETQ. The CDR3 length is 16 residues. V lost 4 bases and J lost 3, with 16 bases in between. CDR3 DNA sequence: TGCGCCAGCAGCCCGCGGACACTCGACGACACCGGGGAGCTGTTTTTT. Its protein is CASSPRTLDDTGELFF.

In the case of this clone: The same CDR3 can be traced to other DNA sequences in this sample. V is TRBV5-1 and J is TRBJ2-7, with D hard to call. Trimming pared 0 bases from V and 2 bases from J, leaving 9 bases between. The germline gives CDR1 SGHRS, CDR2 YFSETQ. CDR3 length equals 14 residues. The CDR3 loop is CASSLVGQTYEQYF. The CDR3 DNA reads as TGCGCCAGCAGCTTGGTCGGTCAGACCTACGAGCAGTACTTC.

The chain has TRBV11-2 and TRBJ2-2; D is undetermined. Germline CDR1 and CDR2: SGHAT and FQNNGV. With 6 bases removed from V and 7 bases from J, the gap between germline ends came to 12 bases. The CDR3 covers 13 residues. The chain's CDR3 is CASSPASIGELFF. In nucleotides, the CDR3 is TGTGCCAGCAGTCCAGCCTCGATCGGGGAGCTGTTTTTT.

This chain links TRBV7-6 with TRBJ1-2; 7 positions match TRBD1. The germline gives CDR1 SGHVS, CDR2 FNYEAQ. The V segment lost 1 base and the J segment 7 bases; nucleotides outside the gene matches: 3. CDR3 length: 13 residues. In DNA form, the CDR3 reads TGTGCCAGCAGCTTAGACAGGGGAAGTGGCTACACCTTC. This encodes CASSLDRGSGYTF.

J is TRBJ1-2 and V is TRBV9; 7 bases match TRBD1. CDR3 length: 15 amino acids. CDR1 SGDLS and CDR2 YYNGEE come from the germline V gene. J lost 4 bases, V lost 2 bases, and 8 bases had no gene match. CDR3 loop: CASSVSTGHSYGYTF. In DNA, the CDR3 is TGTGCCAGCAGCGTTTCGACAGGGCATAGCTATGGCTACACCTTC.

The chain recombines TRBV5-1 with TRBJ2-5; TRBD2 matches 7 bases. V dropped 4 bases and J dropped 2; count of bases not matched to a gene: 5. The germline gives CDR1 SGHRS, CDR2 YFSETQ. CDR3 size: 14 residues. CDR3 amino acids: CASSPHGGQETQYF. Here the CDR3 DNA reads TGCGCCAGCAGCCCCCACGGGGGGCAAGAGACCCAGTACTTC.

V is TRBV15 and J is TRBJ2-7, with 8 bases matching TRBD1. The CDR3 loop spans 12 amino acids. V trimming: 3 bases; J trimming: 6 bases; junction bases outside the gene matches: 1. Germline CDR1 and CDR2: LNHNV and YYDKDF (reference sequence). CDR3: CATSSGQGEQYF. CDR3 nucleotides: TGTGCCACCAGCAGTGGACAGGGCGAGCAGTACTTC.

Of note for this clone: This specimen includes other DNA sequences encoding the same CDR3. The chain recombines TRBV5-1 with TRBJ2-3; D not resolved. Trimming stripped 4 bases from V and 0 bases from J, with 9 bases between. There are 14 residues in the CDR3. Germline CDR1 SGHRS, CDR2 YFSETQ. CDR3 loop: CASSLGSSTDTQYF. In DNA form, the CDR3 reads TGCGCCAGCAGCCTCGGCTCTAGCACAGATACGCAGTATTTT.